One and the same sample provided the 14 T cell receptor beta chains below, sequenced in a study of response to subunit inactivated influenza vaccine. TCRdb processed the RT-PCR reads anew with MiXCR; each CDR3 protein has one entry. The sample gives approximately 730,000 distinct CDR3 sequences, approximately 14% of which show up once; around 7.3% is in the top ten. The sample in question was PBMCs from blood, obtained 14 days before vaccination. Receptors originate from a man over 45 who received an inactivated influenza vaccine.

In this sample, this clonotype turned up a few times. Its ends do not fully match the called genes, so a read error is possible. This chain links TRBV7-7 with TRBJ2-5; 8 bases line up with TRBD2. The CDR3 runs to 14 residues. Germline loops: CDR1 SSHAT, CDR2 FNYEAQ (reference sequence). The CDR3 coding sequence is TGTGCTAGCAGCGGCGCGGGGGGAAGGCAGACCCAGTACTTC. This gives the protein CASSGAGGRQTQYF.

The rearrangement uses TRBV24-1 and TRBJ2-2; D is possibly TRBD1 or TRBD2 (5 bases each). Germline CDR1 is KGHDR and CDR2 is SFDVKD. V lost 4 bases and J 2 bases, leaving 13 bases between the germline ends. The CDR3 loop spans 16 amino acids. The DNA of the CDR3 is TGTGCCACCAGTGACGCGACAGAGGGAAACACCGGGGAGCTGTTTTTT. Translation gives CATSDATEGNTGELFF.

V and J are TRBV12-3 or TRBV12-4 and TRBJ1-1; no reliable D call. Trimming took off 1 base at V and 5 bases at J, with 8 bases between the two ends. The CDR3 consists of 13 residues. The CDR3, as DNA: TGTGCCAGCAGTTTAGGTGCGAGAACTGAAGCTTTCTTT. Translated: CASSLGARTEAFF.

In its sample, this clonotype was seen many times. This sequence joins TRBV24-1 and TRBJ2-3, with D perhaps matching TRBD1 (6 bases). The CDR3 contains 15 residues. V was trimmed by 5 bases and J by 2 bases, leaving 13 bases between them. The germline V gene has CDR1 KGHDR and CDR2 SFDVKD. In nucleotides, the CDR3 is TGTGCCACCAGTGCACCCAGGGGCTTCACAGATACGCAGTATTTT. Its protein product is CATSAPRGFTDTQYF.

This clonotype was seen only a few times. The V gene is TRBV6-5, the J gene TRBJ2-1, with no clear D. The V end was cut by 2 bases, the J end by 1 base, with 9 bases between. CDR1 is MNHEY, CDR2 SVGAGI, per germline. The CDR3 loop spans 15 amino acids. CDR3 sequence (DNA): TGTGCCAGCAGTTACGCGTCAGGATCCTACAATGAGCAGTTCTTC. This translates into CASSYASGSYNEQFF.

This clonotype was observed at least ten times. The rearrangement uses TRBV27 and TRBJ1-2; D unclear. The CDR3 is 13 amino acids. Trimming pared 6 bases from V and 8 bases from J, leaving 16 bases between. CDR1 and CDR2 from the germline V gene are MNHEY and SMNVEV (reference sequence). The CDR3 is CASSAPNVGGYTF. Written as DNA, the CDR3 is TGTGCCAGCAGCGCCCCCAATGTGGGAGGCTACACCTTC.

The gene calls are TRBV15 and TRBJ2-3; D gene ambiguous. CDR1 and CDR2 from the germline V gene are LNHNV and YYDKDF (reference sequence). V was cut by 7 bases and J by 0 bases, with 11 bases left in between. The CDR3 is 14 residues long. The CDR3 DNA is TGTGCCACCAAAGCTTTGGGTAGCACAGATACGCAGTATTTT. Protein sequence: CATKALGSTDTQYF. The variable domain in full, completed from reference TRBV15 and TRBJ2-3, reads DAMVIQNPRYQVTQFGKPVTLSCSQTLNHNVMYWYQQKSSQAPKLLFHYYDKDFNNEADTPDNFQSRRPNTSFCFLDIRSPGLGDTAMYLCATKALGSTDTQYFGPGTRLTVL.

This clonotype was recorded many times. Here the CDR3 reads CSVEGRPNYGYTF. CDR3 bases: TGCAGCGTTGAGGGCAGGCCCAACTATGGCTACACCTTC. The chain has TRBV29-1 and TRBJ1-2; D ambiguous. V was cut by 3 bases and J by 2 bases, with 10 bases left in between. The germline gives CDR1 SQVTM, CDR2 ANQGSEA. This CDR3 has 13 residues.

The CDR3, as DNA: TGTGCCAGCAGTCATTGGGCGCTTTTAGATACGCAGTATTTT. Protein product: CASSHWALLDTQYF. V usage is TRBV13 and J usage is TRBJ2-3; D uncertain. The CDR3 runs to 14 residues. Trimming left V 6 bases short and J 5 bases short, with 15 bases between. CDR1 is PRHDT, CDR2 FYEKMQ, per germline (reference sequence). Drawing the rest from reference TRBV13 and TRBJ2-3, the complete variable domain is AAGVIQSPRHLIKEKRETATLKCYPIPRHDTVYWYQQGPGQDPQFLISFYEKMQSDKGSIPDRFSAQQFSDYHSELNMSSLELGDSALYFCASSHWALLDTQYFGPGTRLTVL.

In this sample, this clonotype turned up a few times. This CDR3 is CASSLGSPPGYTF. DNA for the CDR3: TGTGCCAGCAGTTTAGGGTCCCCGCCGGGCTACACCTTC. The chain joins TRBV12-3 or TRBV12-4 to TRBJ1-2; D is undetermined. The CDR3 has 13 residues. V was pared by 1 base and J by 8 bases, with 11 bases between.

This chain joins TRBV9 and TRBJ2-5, with TRBD2 identical over 14 bases. Germline assignment: CDR1 SGDLS and CDR2 YYNGEE. The CDR3 covers 15 residues. Unmatched junction bases numbered 2, after V lost 3 bases and J lost 4 bases. CDR3 sequence (DNA): TGTGCCAGCAGCGCCGGGACTAGCGGGAGAGAGACCCAGTACTTC. This sequence encodes CASSAGTSGRETQYF.

Only a few counts were recorded for this clonotype. This sequence joins TRBV25-1 and TRBJ2-3; D call uncertain. The CDR3 is made up of 16 amino acids. Looked up from germline, CDR1 is MGHDK and CDR2 is SYGVNS. The germline V and J ends were trimmed by 1 base and 0 bases, with 11 bases remaining between them. This chain's CDR3 is CASSESPLSSTDTQYF. DNA of the CDR3: TGTGCCAGCAGTGAATCTCCACTTTCTAGCACAGATACGCAGTATTTT.

V and J are TRBV25-1 and TRBJ2-5; TRBD1 matches 9 bases. In germline, CDR1 is MGHDK, CDR2 SYGVNS. This CDR3 contains 16 residues. Trimming removed 7 bases from V and 5 bases from J; junction bases left unmatched: 14. The DNA for the CDR3 is TGTGCCAGCACCAGAAGCACAGGGGGCTTTGGGGAGACCCAGTACTTC. Its translation: CASTRSTGGFGETQYF. Looking up the rest from reference TRBV25-1 and TRBJ2-5 gives the full variable domain: EADIYQTPRYLVIGTGKKITLECSQTMGHDKMYWYQQDPGMELHLIHYSYGVNSTEKGDLSSESTVSRIRTEHFPLTLESARPSHTSQYLCASTRSTGGFGETQYFGPGTRLLVL.

This clonotype was detected only a few times. V gene TRBV7-2 combines with J gene TRBJ2-5, with TRBD1 matching 9 bases. The CDR3 contains 14 residues. Germline V gene sequence: CDR1 SGHTA, CDR2 FQGNSA. Trimming cost V 5 bases and J 4 bases; bases outside gene matches: 5. The CDR3 spells CASSRYRGRETQYF. CDR3 sequence (DNA): TGTGCCAGCAGCCGATACAGGGGGCGAGAGACCCAGTACTTC.